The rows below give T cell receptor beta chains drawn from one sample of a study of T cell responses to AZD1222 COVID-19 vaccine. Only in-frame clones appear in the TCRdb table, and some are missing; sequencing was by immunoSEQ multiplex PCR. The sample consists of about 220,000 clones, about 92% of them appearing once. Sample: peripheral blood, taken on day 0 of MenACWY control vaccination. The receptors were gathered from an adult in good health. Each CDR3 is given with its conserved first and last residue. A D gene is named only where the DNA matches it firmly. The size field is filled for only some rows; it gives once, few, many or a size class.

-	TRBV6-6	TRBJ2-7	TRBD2	CASSYTTSGPYEQYF	TGTGCCAGCAGTTATACTACTAGCGGTCCCTACGAGCAGTACTTC
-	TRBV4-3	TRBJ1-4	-	CASSQFYRTNEKLFF	TGCGCCAGCAGCCAATTTTATCGGACTAATGAAAAACTGTTTTTT
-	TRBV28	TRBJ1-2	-	CASSPTEYGYTF	TGTGCCAGCAGTCCGACCGAATATGGCTACACCTTC
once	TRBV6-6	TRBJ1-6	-	CASSYSSNSPLHF	TGTGCCAGCAGTTACTCGTCCAATTCACCCCTCCACTTT
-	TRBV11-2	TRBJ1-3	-	CASSVVHSGNTIYF	TGTGCCAGCAGCGTTGTACACTCTGGAAACACCATATATTTT
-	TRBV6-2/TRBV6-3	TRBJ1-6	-	CASSYRGTYYSPLHF	TGTGCCAGCAGTTATAGGGGGACCTATTATTCACCCCTCCACTTT
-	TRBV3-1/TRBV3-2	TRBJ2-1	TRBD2	CASSRGLAINEQFF	TGTGCCAGCAGCCGGGGACTAGCTATTAATGAGCAGTTCTTC
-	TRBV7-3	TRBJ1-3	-	CASSPGVPGNTIYF	TGTGCCAGCAGCCCTGGGGTCCCTGGAAACACCATATATTTT
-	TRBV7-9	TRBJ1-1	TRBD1	CASSSQGPMAFF	TGTGCCAGCAGCTCACAGGGGCCCATGGCTTTCTTT
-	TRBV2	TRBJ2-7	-	CASSGLTYEQYF	TGTGCCAGCAGTGGACTTACCTACGAGCAGTACTTC
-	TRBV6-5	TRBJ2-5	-	CASSPQGGETQYF	TGTGCCAGCAGTCCCCAGGGTGGAGAGACCCAGTACTTC
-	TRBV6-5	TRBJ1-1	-	CASSTLSRGNTEAFF	TGTGCCAGCAGTACCTTATCCAGGGGAAACACTGAAGCTTTCTTT
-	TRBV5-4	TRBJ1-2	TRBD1	CASSFPGQDLGGYTF	TGTGCCAGCAGCTTCCCGGGACAGGATTTAGGTGGCTACACCTTC
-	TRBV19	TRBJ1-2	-	CASSIRENYGYTF	TGTGCCAGTAGTATCAGGGAAAACTATGGCTACACCTTC
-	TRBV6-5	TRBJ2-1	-	CASSYGRYNEQFF	TGTGCCAGCAGTTACGGGCGGTACAATGAGCAGTTCTTC
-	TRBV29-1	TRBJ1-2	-	CSVDSRGANYGYTF	TGCAGCGTTGATTCCCGCGGAGCTAACTATGGCTACACCTTC
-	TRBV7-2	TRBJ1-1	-	CASSPRGNTEAFF	TGTGCCAGCAGCCCCCGGGGGAACACTGAAGCTTTCTTT
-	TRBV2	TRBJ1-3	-	CASSLGGSSGNTIYF	TGTGCCAGCAGTTTAGGAGGAAGCTCTGGAAACACCATATATTTT
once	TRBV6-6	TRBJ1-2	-	CASSYSGESGYTF	TGTGCCAGCAGTTACTCGGGGGAAAGTGGCTACACCTTC
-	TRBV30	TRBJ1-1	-	CAWRGQGPVGEAFF	TGTGCCTGGAGGGGGCAAGGGCCTGTCGGTGAAGCTTTCTTT
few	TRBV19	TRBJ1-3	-	CASSRGSGNTIYF	TGTGCCAGTAGTCGAGGCTCTGGAAACACCATATATTTT
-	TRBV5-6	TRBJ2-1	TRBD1	CASSFGQGAYNEQFF	TGTGCCAGCAGTTTCGGACAGGGGGCTTACAATGAGCAGTTCTTC
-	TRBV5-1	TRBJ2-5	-	CASSLGMAYQETQYF	TGCGCCAGCAGCTTGGGAATGGCGTACCAAGAGACCCAGTACTTC
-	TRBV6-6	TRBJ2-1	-	CASSYATSYNEQFF	TGTGCCAGCAGTTACGCTACCTCCTACAATGAGCAGTTCTTC
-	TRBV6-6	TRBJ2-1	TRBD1	CASILDRVWNEQFF	TGTGCCAGCATCCTGGACAGGGTGTGGAATGAGCAGTTCTTC
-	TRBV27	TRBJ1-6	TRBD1	CASARDRGNSPLHF	TGTGCCAGCGCCCGGGACAGGGGTAATTCACCCCTCCACTTT
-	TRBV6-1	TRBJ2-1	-	CASSEALLAYNEQFF	TGTGCCAGCAGTGAAGCGCTTTTGGCTTACAATGAGCAGTTCTTC
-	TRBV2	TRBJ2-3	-	CASSERDSSTDTQYF	TGTGCCAGCAGTGAAAGGGACTCTAGCACAGATACGCAGTATTTT
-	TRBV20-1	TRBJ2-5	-	CSASETETQYF	TGCAGTGCCAGCGAGACGGAGACCCAGTACTTC
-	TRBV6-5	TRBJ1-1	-	CASSFEAGNTEAFF	TGTGCCAGCAGTTTCGAGGCGGGGAACACTGAAGCTTTCTTT
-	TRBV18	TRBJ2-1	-	CASSPSRGLFDEQFF	TGTGCCAGCTCACCATCCAGGGGCCTCTTCGATGAGCAGTTCTTC
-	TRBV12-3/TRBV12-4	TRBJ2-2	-	CASSLYSGELFF	TGTGCCAGCAGTTTGTACTCTGGGGAGCTGTTTTTT
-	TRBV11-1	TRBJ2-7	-	CASGLASGGRYEQYF	TGTGCCAGCGGCCTCGCCTCGGGGGGCAGATACGAGCAGTACTTC
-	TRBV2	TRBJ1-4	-	CASSRLGVANEKLFF	TGTGCCAGCAGTCGATTAGGGGTCGCTAATGAAAAACTGTTTTTT
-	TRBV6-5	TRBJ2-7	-	CASSYGLGEQYF	TGTGCCAGCAGTTACGGGCTAGGAGAGCAGTACTTC
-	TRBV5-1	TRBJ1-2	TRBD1	CASSPLSRDRGGNGYTF	TGCGCCAGCAGCCCCCTTTCCCGGGACAGGGGTGGAAATGGCTACACCTTC
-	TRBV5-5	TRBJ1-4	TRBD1	CASSFTGQGYEKLFF	TGTGCCAGCAGCTTTACGGGACAGGGGTATGAAAAACTGTTTTTT
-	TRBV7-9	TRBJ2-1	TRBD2	CASSPLKAGGPRNEQFF	TGTGCCAGCAGCCCCCTAAAGGCGGGGGGGCCTCGCAATGAGCAGTTCTTC
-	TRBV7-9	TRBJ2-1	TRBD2	CASSSAGAPGNEQFF	TGTGCCAGCAGCTCAGCGGGGGCCCCGGGAAATGAGCAGTTCTTC
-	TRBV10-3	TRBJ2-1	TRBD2	CAISEVRAGGPHEQFF	TGTGCCATCAGTGAGGTGAGGGCGGGGGGGCCGCATGAGCAGTTCTTC
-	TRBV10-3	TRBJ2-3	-	CAISADRVTQYF	TGTGCCATCAGTGCTGATAGGGTTACGCAGTATTTT
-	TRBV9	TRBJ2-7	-	CASSVSWTPPNEQYF	TGTGCCAGCAGCGTATCCTGGACTCCCCCGAACGAGCAGTACTTC
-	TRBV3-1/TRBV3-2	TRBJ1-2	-	CASSQPSSGEGIDTF	TGTGCCAGCAGCCAACCGTCATCAGGGGAGGGGATCGACACCTTC
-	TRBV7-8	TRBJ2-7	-	CASSSLGEQYF	TGTGCCAGCAGCAGCCTCGGCGAGCAGTACTTC